A selection of T cell receptor beta chains follows, all from one sample in a study of CD8+ T cells in alopecia areata. Data came from immunoSEQ multiplex PCR; TCRdb stores just in-frame clones and leaves some out. Among about 70,000 clones listed, approximately 29% were seen once. The material sequenced was CD8+ T cells sorted from blood, taken at week 4, from a patient treated with tofacitinib. These receptor sequences come from a human donor with alopecia areata. The CDR3 runs from the conserved cysteine through the conserved F or W. The D gene is left open where the match is weak. For some rows the clone size is stated as once, few or many, or as a class when expanded; others skip it.

d_call j_call clone_size v_call cdr3_nt cdr3_aa
NA TRBJ2-5 NA TRBV11-2 TGTGCCAGCAGTCGGCCCAAGCAGACCCAGTACTTC CASSRPKQTQYF
TRBD2 TRBJ2-7 NA TRBV19 TGTGCCAGTAGTACCCCTGGCGGGAGTGTCTACGAGCAGTACTTC CASSTPGGSVYEQYF
NA TRBJ2-2 NA TRBV19 TGTGCCAGTAGTATAGACTCAATTGAGGACACCGGGGAGCTGTTTTTT CASSIDSIEDTGELFF
NA TRBJ2-1 few TRBV27 TGTGCCAGCAGTTTAGGGGGTTTCAATGAGCAGTTCTTC CASSLGGFNEQFF
NA TRBJ2-4 large TRBV5-1 TGCGCCAGCAGCTTAGACCAGGGGGGAAACATTCAGTACTTC CASSLDQGGNIQYF
NA TRBJ1-3 NA TRBV30 TGTGCCTGGAGTCATTTCGCTGGCTCTGGAAACACCATATATTTT CAWSHFAGSGNTIYF
NA TRBJ2-1 NA TRBV11-2 TGTGCCAGCAGCTTAGCGGGATCGGGCAGGGAGCAGTTCTTC CASSLAGSGREQFF
TRBD1 TRBJ2-3 NA TRBV15 TGTGCCACCAGCGCAGCCGGGACAGGGTACTCCTCTAGCACAGATACGCAGTATTTT CATSAAGTGYSSSTDTQYF
TRBD1 TRBJ2-7 NA TRBV29-1 TGCAGCGTGGGGGGACAGGGCTACGAGCAGTACTTC CSVGGQGYEQYF
NA TRBJ2-1 NA TRBV9 TGTGCCAGCAGCATCCGGACGCACAATGAGCAGTTCTTC CASSIRTHNEQFF
NA TRBJ2-5 once TRBV13 TGTGCCAGCAGCCAGAGTCCGTTCCAAGAGACCCAGTACTTC CASSQSPFQETQYF
NA TRBJ2-1 few TRBV29-1 TGCAGCGTTAGTGTGGGTGCAGGGAGCTCCTACAATGAGCAGTTCTTC CSVSVGAGSSYNEQFF
NA TRBJ2-3 few TRBV21-1 TGTGCCAGCCCCCCCAGGGACAGCACAGATACGCAGTATTTT CASPPRDSTDTQYF
NA TRBJ2-3 few TRBV5-1 TGCGCCAGCAGCTTGGAGTCTCCCACAGATACGCAGTATTTT CASSLESPTDTQYF
TRBD2 TRBJ2-2 NA TRBV27 TGTGCCAGCAGTTTACTAGCGGGAGGGAAGAACGGGGAGCTGTTTTTT CASSLLAGGKNGELFF
NA TRBJ1-2 NA TRBV25-1 TGTGCCAGCAGTGAAGACAATATGAACTATGGCTACACCTTC CASSEDNMNYGYTF
NA TRBJ2-7 NA TRBV7-2 TGTGCCAGCAGCTCCTCGGCGGACTACGAGCAGTACTTC CASSSSADYEQYF
TRBD2 TRBJ2-7 NA TRBV30 TGTGCCTGGAGTGACTCCAGCGGGGGTTACGAGCAGTACTTC CAWSDSSGGYEQYF
NA TRBJ2-5 NA TRBV14 TGTGCCAGCAGCCCCTTAGGACAGCGGAGAGAGACCCAGTACTTC CASSPLGQRRETQYF
NA TRBJ2-1 NA TRBV6-4 TGTGCCAGCGGGCAGGGAAGTGAGCAGTTCTTC CASGQGSEQFF
NA TRBJ2-2 NA TRBV29-1 TGCAGCGTCACAGGGAGGAGCACCGGGGAGCTGTTTTTT CSVTGRSTGELFF
TRBD1 TRBJ1-1 few TRBV7-9 TGTGCCAGCATTTCCCAAAACCGGGACAGGGGGTGCGCTTTCTTT CASISQNRDRGCAFF
NA TRBJ2-1 few TRBV9 TGTGCCAGCAGCGTGTCCCCGGGGGCAGCCATTACAAAACACAATGAGCAGTTCTTC CASSVSPGAAITKHNEQFF
NA TRBJ1-1 few TRBV10-3 TGTGCCATCAGTGCGCCGGAGAACACTGAAGCTTTCTTT CAISAPENTEAFF
NA TRBJ1-2 few TRBV23-1 TGCGCCAGCAGTCAACCGGGACGGGTATATGGCTACACCTTC CASSQPGRVYGYTF
NA TRBJ2-7 NA TRBV30 TGTGCCTGGGGGGCTATTCCCTACGAGCAGTACTTC CAWGAIPYEQYF
NA TRBJ1-1 few TRBV7-9 TGTGCCAGCAGCGCCCCAGGGAACACTGAAGCTTTCTTT CASSAPGNTEAFF
NA TRBJ2-7 few TRBV6-1 TGTGCCAGCAGCCCCGAAGTGGGGACAACCTCCGAGCAGTACTTC CASSPEVGTTSEQYF
NA TRBJ1-4 NA TRBV5-6 TGTGCCAGCAGCTTGGTGTCAGAGAATGAAAAACTGTTTTTT CASSLVSENEKLFF
NA TRBJ1-2 NA TRBV30 TGTGCCTGGAGTTGGGGGGCGGACGGCTACACCTTC CAWSWGADGYTF
NA TRBJ2-3 NA TRBV10-3 TGTGCCATCAGTGAGCCTTCACTAGCTTTAGATACGCAGTATTTT CAISEPSLALDTQYF
TRBD1 TRBJ2-1 NA TRBV30 TGTGCCTGGAGAACCCCCCAGGGACAGGGGAACAATGAGCAGTTCTTC CAWRTPQGQGNNEQFF
NA TRBJ2-6 NA TRBV29-1 TGCAGCGTTGGCCATTGGGATGTTCTCTCTGGGGCCAACGTCCTGACTTTC CSVGHWDVLSGANVLTF
NA TRBJ2-6 many TRBV6-6 TGTGCCAGCAGTGGTGGGACTGGTGGGGCCAACGTCCTGACTTTC CASSGGTGGANVLTF
TRBD2 TRBJ2-7 few TRBV9 TGTGCCAGCAGCCCCTTACTAGCGGGAGGGCCGTACGAGCAGTACTTC CASSPLLAGGPYEQYF
NA TRBJ1-2 once TRBV29-1 TGCAGCGTTCCGGGGTCCGAGGGGGGCTACACCTTC CSVPGSEGGYTF
NA TRBJ2-3 NA TRBV29-1 TGCAGCGTTGCGAGGGATACGCAGTATTTT CSVARDTQYF
TRBD2 TRBJ2-5 once TRBV18 TGTGCCAGCTCTAGCGGGAGGCCTCTGGAGACCCAGTACTTC CASSSGRPLETQYF
NA TRBJ1-1 NA TRBV14 TGTGCCAGCAGCCCCGGGCAATTGAACACTGAAGCTTTCTTT CASSPGQLNTEAFF
NA TRBJ1-5 few TRBV19 TGTGCCAGTAGGGAAACAGAGCGCAATCAGCCCCAGCATTTT CASRETERNQPQHF
NA TRBJ2-1 NA TRBV5-6 TGTGCCAGCAGCCCGGGACGGATCTACAATGAGCAGTTCTTC CASSPGRIYNEQFF
NA TRBJ1-1 few TRBV19 TGTGCCAGTAGTATTGGGGGCCTGGAAGCTTTCTTT CASSIGGLEAFF
NA TRBJ2-1 few TRBV27 TGTGCCAGCAGAGACTTTAGCTCCTACAATGAGCAGTTCTTC CASRDFSSYNEQFF
NA TRBJ2-7 NA TRBV14 TGTGCCAGCAGCCACCGGACATCTTTGTACGAGCAGTACTTC CASSHRTSLYEQYF
NA TRBJ2-1 NA TRBV5-1 TGCGCCAGCAGCTACGTAGGCCCCTTGGAAGAGCAGTTCTTC CASSYVGPLEEQFF
NA TRBJ2-5 NA TRBV29-1 TGCAGCGTTGAAGGTGGAGTGGTGGAGACCCAGTACTTC CSVEGGVVETQYF
NA TRBJ2-7 few TRBV6-5 TGTGCCAGCAGCTCCCCCGGGGGCCACGAGCAGTACTTC CASSSPGGHEQYF
TRBD1 TRBJ2-1 few TRBV29-1 TGCAGCGTCCCCCCTCCGGACAGGGTTGAGGTGAATGAGCAGTTCTTC CSVPPPDRVEVNEQFF
NA TRBJ2-5 few TRBV5-6 TGTGCCAGCAGCTTGGGCAGCCAAGAGACCCAGTACTTC CASSLGSQETQYF
NA TRBJ1-2 NA TRBV2 TGTGCCAGCAGTGAAGCGCCTAGAGTGGGACCTTCTAACTATGGCTACACCTTC CASSEAPRVGPSNYGYTF
NA TRBJ2-4 few TRBV27 TGTGCCAGCAGTCAACACGGGGAAAACATTCAGTACTTC CASSQHGENIQYF
NA TRBJ1-1 NA TRBV16 TGTGCCAGCAGCCAATCGGCGAACACTGAAGCTTTCTTT CASSQSANTEAFF
TRBD2 TRBJ2-1 few TRBV5-1 TGCGCCAGCAGCTTGGAAGGGGGACTAGCGGGAGGGCCCCACAATGAGCAGTTCTTC CASSLEGGLAGGPHNEQFF